This TCR beta chain was captured by sequencing in a study of T cell repertoires in cytomegalovirus infection. A single record per CDR3 protein comes from TCRdb applying MiXCR to the reads. The table records 500,000 to 600,000 distinct CDR3 sequences, about 15% of them present only once. This clonotype appeared many times. The antigen remains unidentified. General study findings and limits: HLA-C-restricted TCR beta clonotypes specific for CMV led the ex vivo response.

Sequenced: CD8+ T cells from PBMCs. The sequence derives from a human donor in good health (CMV status not recorded). Some clones in this sample may be carry-over from other donors' samples.

For the CDR3, the DNA is TGTGCCAGCAGTTATGATGGGGGAGGCTACACCTTC. Amino acid sequence: CASSYDGGGYTF. The chain carries TRBV28 and TRBJ1-2, with D perhaps TRBD1 (5 bases). V was trimmed by 4 bases and J by 8 bases, leaving 11 bases between them. In germline, CDR1 is MDHEN, CDR2 SYDVKM. The CDR3 totals 12 residues.